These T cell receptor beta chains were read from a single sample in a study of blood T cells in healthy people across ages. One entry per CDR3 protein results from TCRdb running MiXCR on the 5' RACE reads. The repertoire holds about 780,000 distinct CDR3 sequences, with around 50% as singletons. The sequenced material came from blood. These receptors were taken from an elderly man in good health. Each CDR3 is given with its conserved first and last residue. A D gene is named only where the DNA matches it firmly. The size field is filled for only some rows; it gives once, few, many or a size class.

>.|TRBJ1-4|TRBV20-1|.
CSARDPTREKLFF
TGCAGTGCTAGAGACCCAACCAGAGAAAAACTGTTTTTT
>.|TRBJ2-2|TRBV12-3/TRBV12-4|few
CASGGGELFF
TGTGCCAGCGGGGGCGGGGAGCTGTTTTTT
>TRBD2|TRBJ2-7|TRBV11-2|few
CASSSRLAGGLIGKQYF
TGTGCCAGCAGCTCCCGACTAGCGGGAGGATTGATTGGCAAGCAGTACTTC
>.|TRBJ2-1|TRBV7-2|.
CASSLGGAGGNEQFF
TGTGCCAGCAGCTTAGGGGGGGCCGGTGGCAATGAGCAGTTCTTC
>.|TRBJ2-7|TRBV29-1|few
CSIVAGPRSSYEQYF
TGCAGCATCGTTGCGGGGCCTAGGAGCTCCTACGAGCAGTACTTC
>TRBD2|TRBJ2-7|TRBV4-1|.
CASSQGDSGAEGSYEQYF
TGCGCCAGCAGCCAAGGGGATAGCGGGGCGGAGGGTTCCTACGAGCAGTACTTC
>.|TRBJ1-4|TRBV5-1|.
CASSLAGRITNEKLFF
TGCGCCAGCAGCTTGGCGGGACGGATAACTAATGAAAAACTGTTTTTT
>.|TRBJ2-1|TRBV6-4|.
CASSPLGRVSEQFF
TGTGCCAGCAGTCCCCTTGGAAGGGTGTCTGAGCAGTTCTTC
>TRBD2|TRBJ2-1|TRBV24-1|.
CATSAASGTYNEQFF
TGTGCCACCAGTGCGGCAAGCGGGACCTACAATGAGCAGTTCTTC
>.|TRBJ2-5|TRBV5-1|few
CASSRGRVVEQYF
TGCGCCAGCAGCAGGGGACGGGTCGTGGAGCAGTACTTC
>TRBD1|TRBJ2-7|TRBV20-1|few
CSVPDRGRQDEQYF
TGCAGTGTCCCGGACAGGGGGCGCCAGGACGAGCAGTACTTC
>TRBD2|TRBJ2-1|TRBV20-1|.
CSARDTPSLANSYNEQFF
TGCAGTGCTAGAGATACCCCATCACTAGCGAACTCCTACAATGAGCAGTTCTTC
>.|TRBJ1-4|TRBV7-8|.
CASSPRNGATNEKLFF
TGTGCCAGCAGCCCCCGTAACGGGGCTACTAATGAAAAACTGTTTTTT
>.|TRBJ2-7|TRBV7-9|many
CASSLAAARYEQYF
TGTGCCAGCAGCTTAGCGGCAGCCAGGTACGAGCAGTACTTC
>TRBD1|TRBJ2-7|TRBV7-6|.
CASSNPGQGYEQYF
TGTGCCAGCAGCAACCCGGGACAGGGCTACGAGCAGTACTTC
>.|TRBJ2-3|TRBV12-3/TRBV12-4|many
CASSLREGDTQYF
TGTGCCAGCAGTTTACGAGAAGGGGATACGCAGTATTTT
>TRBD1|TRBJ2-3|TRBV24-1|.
CATSATGGGLDTQYF
TGTGCCACCAGTGCAACAGGGGGTGGGTTGGATACGCAGTATTTT
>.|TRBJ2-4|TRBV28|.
CASRSPLATQGIQYF
TGTGCCAGCAGGTCACCGCTAGCGACACAGGGCATTCAGTACTTC
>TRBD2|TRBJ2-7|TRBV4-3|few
CASSQTSGRRGEQYF
TGCGCCAGCAGCCAGACTAGCGGGAGAAGGGGCGAGCAGTACTTC
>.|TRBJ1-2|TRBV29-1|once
CSVDQTRGPDPYGYTF
TGCAGCGTTGACCAAACCCGGGGACCGGACCCCTATGGCTACACCTTC
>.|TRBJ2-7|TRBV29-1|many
CSVEATGTSEQYF
TGCAGCGTTGAAGCGACAGGGACTAGCGAGCAGTACTTC
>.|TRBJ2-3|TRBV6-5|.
CASSNQPNTDTQYF
TGTGCCAGCAGCAACCAGCCCAACACAGATACGCAGTATTTT
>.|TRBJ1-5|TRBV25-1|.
CASSEYSSNQPQHF
TGTGCCAGCAGTGAATACAGCAGCAATCAGCCCCAGCATTTT
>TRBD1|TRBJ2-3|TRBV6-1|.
CASSVDRAYTDTQYF
TGTGCCAGCAGTGTTGACAGGGCATACACAGATACGCAGTATTTT
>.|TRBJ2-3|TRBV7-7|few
CASSYGAGPTDTQYF
TGTGCCAGCAGCTACGGGGCAGGTCCTACAGATACGCAGTATTTT
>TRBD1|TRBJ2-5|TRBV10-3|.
CAIRWDREETQYF
TGTGCCATCAGATGGGACAGGGAAGAGACCCAGTACTTC
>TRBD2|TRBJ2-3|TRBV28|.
CASSLRPSGISGDTQYF
TGTGCCAGCAGTTTACGACCTAGCGGGATTTCTGGAGATACGCAGTATTTT
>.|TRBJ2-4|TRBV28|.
CASSLVKVAKNIQYF
TGTGCCAGCAGTTTAGTTAAGGTGGCAAAAAACATTCAGTACTTC
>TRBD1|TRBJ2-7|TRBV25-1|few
CASSAPPGQGGYEQYF
TGTGCCAGCAGTGCGCCACCGGGACAGGGTGGTTACGAGCAGTACTTC
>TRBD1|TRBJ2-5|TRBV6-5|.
CASSYRHRGVKTQYF
TGTGCCAGCAGTTACAGGCACAGGGGAGTTAAGACCCAGTACTTC
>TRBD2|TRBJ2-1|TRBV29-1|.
CSVGTSGQYNEQFF
TGCAGCGTCGGGACTAGCGGGCAATACAATGAGCAGTTCTTC
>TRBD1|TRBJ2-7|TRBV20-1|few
CRAPGQGNYEQYF
TGCAGAGCCCCGGGACAGGGAAACTACGAGCAGTACTTC
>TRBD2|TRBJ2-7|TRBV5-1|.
CASSTGGAWQVNEQYF
TGCGCCAGCAGCACGGGAGGTGCGTGGCAGGTCAACGAGCAGTACTTC
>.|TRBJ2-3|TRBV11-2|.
CASSRVTSTQYF
TGTGCCAGCAGCCGTGTGACCTCCACGCAGTATTTT
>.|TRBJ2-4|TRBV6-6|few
CATRGGGDVAKNIQYF
TGTGCCACACGAGGGGGGGGGGACGTCGCCAAAAACATTCAGTACTTC
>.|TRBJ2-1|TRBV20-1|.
CSARVYSGDNEQFF
TGCAGTGCTAGAGTATATAGCGGCGACAATGAGCAGTTCTTC
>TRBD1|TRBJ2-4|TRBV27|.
CASSSRGLGDRESKNIQYF
TGTGCCAGCAGTTCTCGCGGTCTTGGGGACAGGGAGTCCAAAAACATTCAGTACTTC
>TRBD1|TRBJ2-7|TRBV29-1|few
CSAATGASYEQYF
TGCAGCGCCGCGACAGGGGCATCCTACGAGCAGTACTTC
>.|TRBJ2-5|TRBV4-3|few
CASSQDTGYGAETQYF
TGCGCCAGCAGCCAAGATACGGGCTACGGAGCAGAGACCCAGTACTTC
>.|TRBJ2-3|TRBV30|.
CAWSLNRVTDTQYF
TGTGCCTGGAGTCTGAATCGGGTCACAGATACGCAGTATTTT
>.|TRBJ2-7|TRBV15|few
CATSRDRRAYEQYF
TGTGCCACCAGCAGAGATCGCCGGGCCTACGAGCAGTACTTC
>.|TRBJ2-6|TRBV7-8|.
CASLKATSGANVLTF
TGTGCCAGCCTCAAAGCGACATCTGGGGCCAACGTCCTGACTTTC
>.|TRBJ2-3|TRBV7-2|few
CASSWVGASTDTQYF
TGTGCCAGCAGCTGGGTGGGAGCCAGCACAGATACGCAGTATTTT
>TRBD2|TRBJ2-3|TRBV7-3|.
CASSLVPAGGSEAQYF
TGTGCCAGCAGCTTAGTTCCGGCGGGAGGGTCAGAGGCGCAGTATTTT
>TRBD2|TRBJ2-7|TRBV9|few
CASSPSAGVFYEQYF
TGTGCCAGCAGCCCCTCAGCGGGGGTCTTCTACGAGCAGTACTTC
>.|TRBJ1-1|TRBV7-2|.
CASSLRAGNTEAFF
TGTGCCAGCAGCTTAAGGGCAGGAAACACTGAAGCTTTCTTT
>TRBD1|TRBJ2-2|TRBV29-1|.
CSVEQGDNTGELFF
TGCAGCGTTGAACAGGGGGACAACACCGGGGAGCTGTTTTTT
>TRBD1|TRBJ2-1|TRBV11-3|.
CASTSPWGQGEVATQFF
TGTGCCAGCACCTCGCCCTGGGGACAGGGGGAGGTTGCGACCCAGTTCTTC
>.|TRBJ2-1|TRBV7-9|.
CASSRVQTYAEQFF
TGTGCCAGCAGCCGGGTTCAAACCTACGCTGAGCAGTTCTTC
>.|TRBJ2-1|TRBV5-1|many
CASSSGTGSYNEQFF
TGCGCCAGCAGCTCTGGGACGGGATCCTACAATGAGCAGTTCTTC
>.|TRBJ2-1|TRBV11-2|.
CASSLAREYNEQFF
TGTGCCAGCAGTCTAGCTAGGGAGTACAATGAGCAGTTCTTC
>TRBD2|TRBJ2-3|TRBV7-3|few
CASSLAGGYPDTQYF
TGTGCCAGCAGCCTAGCGGGAGGTTACCCAGATACGCAGTATTTT
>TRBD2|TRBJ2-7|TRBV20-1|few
CSASREVASYEQYF
TGCAGTGCTTCCCGGGAGGTAGCCTCCTACGAGCAGTACTTC
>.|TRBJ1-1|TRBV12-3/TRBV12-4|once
CASSDMVEAFF
TGTGCCAGCAGCGATATGGTCGAAGCTTTCTTT